There are a few counts of the clone carrying this TCR beta chain. At the DNA level, this CDR3 is encoded by other sequences in the same sample as well. Trimming cost V 0 bases and J 4 bases; bases outside gene matches: 5. Germline V gene data show CDR1 as SGHRS and CDR2 as YFSETQ. This CDR3 comprises 15 residues. TCRdb's copy holds only in-frame clones and misses some; the assay was immunoSEQ multiplex PCR. Of about 510,000 clones listed, about three quarters are singletons. These data come from a study of shared clonotypes between healthy human individuals. The sample comprised PBMCs. The gene calls are TRBV5-1 and TRBJ2-7; TRBD1 matches 9 bases. The receptor's source is a woman in her forties in good health. Some clones in this sample may be carry-over from other donors' samples. The CDR3 DNA follows: TGCGCCAGCAGCTTGGGGACAGGGGTAGGGTACGAGCAGTACTTC. This gives the protein CASSLGTGVGYEQYF.